A single sample gave rise to the 11 T cell receptor beta chains below, sequenced in a study of shared clonotypes between healthy human individuals. Assay: immunoSEQ multiplex PCR; the TCRdb copy retains only in-frame clones and omits some. This table has around 2.5 million clones, approximately 94% appearing once. The sequenced sample consisted of naive CD4+ T cells from PBMCs. The subset is: CD45RA+ positively selected. These receptors were obtained from a man younger than 35 in good health. Some clones in this sample may be carry-over from other donors' samples.

The J gene is TRBJ2-7, the V gene TRBV28; tentative D call: TRBD1 (5 bases). Germline loops: CDR1 MDHEN, CDR2 SYDVKM. Trimming took off 6 bases at V and 4 bases at J, with 16 bases between the two ends. The CDR3 is 14 amino acids. The CDR3 loop is CASRKQGRDYEQYF. The DNA of the CDR3 is TGTGCCAGCAGAAAGCAGGGAAGGGATTACGAGCAGTACTTC.

The gene calls are TRBV7-2 and TRBJ1-4; D gene uncertain. The germline gives CDR1 SGHTA, CDR2 FQGNSA. Trimming left V 3 bases short and J 4 bases short, with 3 bases between. The CDR3 runs to 12 residues. This chain's CDR3 is CASSFFNEKLFF. DNA for the CDR3: TGTGCCAGCAGCTTTTTTAATGAAAAACTGTTTTTT. The variable domain in full, completed from reference TRBV7-2 and TRBJ1-4, reads GAGVSQSPSNKVTEKGKDVELRCDPISGHTALYWYRQSLGQGLEFLIYFQGNSAPDKSGLPSDRFSAERTGGSVSTLTIQRTQQEDSAVYLCASSFFNEKLFFGSGTQLSVL.

The sample holds one count of this clone. The chain combines TRBV28 with TRBJ2-7; 11 nucleotides line up with TRBD1. Germline CDR1 reads MDHEN; CDR2 reads SYDVKM. The CDR3 loop spans 15 amino acids. V shed 5 bases and J 7 bases; nucleotides not matched to a gene: 10. The CDR3 nucleotides read TGTGCCAGCAGTGGGTCCGGGACAGGGGGTAGAGAGCAGTACTTC. Its translation is CASSGSGTGGREQYF.

This sequence joins TRBV5-1 and TRBJ1-6; 7 bases agree with TRBD1. With 3 bases clipped from V and 10 bases from J, the junction kept 13 bases outside the gene matches. There are 16 residues in the CDR3. Looked up from germline, CDR1 is SGHRS and CDR2 is YFSETQ. CDR3 region: CASSSQTGNGNSPLHF. The CDR3, as DNA: TGCGCCAGCAGCTCCCAGACAGGGAATGGTAACTCACCCCTCCACTTT.

V gene TRBV19 combines with J gene TRBJ2-1; D not resolved. Trimming cost V 2 bases and J 7 bases, with 6 bases left between them. CDR3 length: 12 residues. CDR1 is LNHDA, CDR2 SQIVND, per germline (reference sequence). CDR3 sequence (DNA): TGTGCCAGTAGTATAAAGGGAAATGAGCAGTTCTTC. Translated, it gives CASSIKGNEQFF.

This clone was recorded a few times. Other nucleotide sequences from this sample produce the same CDR3. The chain uses TRBV28 and TRBJ1-1; possibly TRBD1 for D (5 bases). CDR3 length equals 13 residues. Trimming took off 6 bases at V and 1 base at J, with 9 bases between the two ends. Germline CDR1 reads MDHEN; CDR2 reads SYDVKM. The CDR3 DNA sequence: TGTGCCAGCAGGCCCGGGGGGAACACTGAAGCTTTCTTT. It is translated as CASRPGGNTEAFF. The variable domain in full, with the rest retrieved from reference TRBV28 and TRBJ1-1, is DVKVTQSSRYLVKRTGEKVFLECVQDMDHENMFWYRQDPGLGLRLIYFSYDVKMKEKGDIPEGYSVSREKKERFSLILESASTNQTSMYLCASRPGGNTEAFFGQGTRLTVV.

V and J are TRBV15 and TRBJ2-1; D unresolved. The germline V gene has CDR1 LNHNV and CDR2 YYDKDF (reference sequence). The CDR3 sequence is 13 residues long. The ends were cut back, 4 bases at V and 8 bases at J, with 12 bases in the middle. The CDR3: CATSIRMEHEQFF. DNA for the CDR3: TGTGCCACCAGCATCCGAATGGAACATGAGCAGTTCTTC.

The chain combines TRBV11-2 with TRBJ2-7; tentatively, D is TRBD1 (6 bases). From germline, CDR1 is SGHAT and CDR2 FQNNGV. The CDR3 extends over 16 amino acids. V lost 5 bases and J lost 1, with 18 bases in between. The chain's CDR3 is CASSTSLGATSYEQYF. CDR3 DNA: TGTGCCAGCAGCACTAGTCTGGGGGCCACATCCTACGAGCAGTACTTC.

This clone was counted only a few times. The chain combines TRBV15 with TRBJ1-2, with a tentative D call TRBD1 (6 bases). Germline lookup yields CDR1 LNHNV and CDR2 YYDKDF (reference sequence). CDR3 size: 14 residues. V lost 3 bases and J lost 7, with 15 bases in between. CDR3 amino acids: CATSRTDSGTGYTF. CDR3 DNA: TGTGCCACCAGCAGGACGGACAGTGGGACTGGCTACACCTTC.

The chain links TRBV5-4 to TRBJ1-1, with no clear D. Germline V gives CDR1 SGHNT, CDR2 YYREEE (reference sequence). Trimming pared 0 bases from V and 8 bases from J, leaving 8 bases between. The length of the CDR3 is 12 residues. This chain's CDR3 is CASSLVGEEAFF. The DNA of the CDR3 is TGTGCCAGCAGCTTGGTTGGAGAGGAAGCTTTCTTT.

The V and J genes are TRBV4-3 and TRBJ1-1, with D tentatively TRBD1 (5 bases). The length of the CDR3 is 16 residues. Germline-derived CDR1 and CDR2 are LGHNA and YSLEER. V was clipped by 4 bases and J by 4 bases, with 19 bases between them. CDR3 sequence reads: CASSRTLDSVGTEAFF. In DNA, the CDR3 is TGCGCCAGCAGCCGAACCCTCGACAGCGTGGGCACTGAAGCTTTCTTT.